Below, one TCR beta chain is given with its context. These data belong to a study of monozygotic twins with inflammatory bowel disease. The UMIs contained a 6-nucleotide sample barcode. They were added by template switching during cDNA synthesis. From its re-call of the 5' RACE reads, TCRdb lists each CDR3 protein once, without DNA. In all, the sample yields roughly 330,000 distinct CDR3 sequences. Sequencing was done on a sample of blood. This sequence originates from a human donor with ulcerative colitis or Crohn's disease, or a healthy co-twin of an affected twin (not recorded which).

CDR3 amino acids: CASSGGRAQETQYF. The chain combines TRBV2 with TRBJ2-5; there is no DNA to check the TCRdb D call of TRBD2. The CDR3 covers 14 residues. Per germline, CDR1 SNHLY and CDR2 FYNNEI.